A single sample gave rise to the 22 T cell receptor beta chains below, sequenced in a study of Ad26.COV2.S vaccination and SARS-CoV-2 variants. Noted treatment: roughly 19 received Ad26.COV2.S at low or high dose, single or two shots; about 5 received placebo; per-sample allocation not given. Vaccine and placebo recipients were sampled on day 63 after the first injection. TCRdb keeps only in-frame clones here, not all; method: immunoSEQ multiplex PCR. This table holds roughly 330,000 clones, roughly 90% found once. The sample here was peripheral blood, taken in a trial of Ad26.COV2.S vaccine versus placebo. The receptors were gathered from a person between 18 and 65 years old who received the Ad26.COV2.S COVID-19 vaccine or a placebo.

The chain has TRBV19 and TRBJ1-2; TRBD1 aligns across 7 bases. The length of the CDR3 is 15 residues. The V gene end was trimmed by 7 bases and the J gene end by 2 bases; junction bases not matched to a gene: 10. Germline CDR1 is LNHDA and CDR2 is SQIVND (reference sequence). This CDR3 is CASNTRGRGNYGYTF. The CDR3 region has the DNA TGTGCCAGTAATACTAGGGGGCGCGGAAACTATGGCTACACCTTC.

The chain joins TRBV7-2 to TRBJ2-1; 7 positions agree with TRBD2. Germline-derived CDR1 and CDR2 are SGHTA and FQGNSA. The CDR3 covers 17 residues. V lost 3 bases to trimming and J lost 7 bases; unmatched junction nucleotides: 15. CDR3 sequence (DNA): TGTGCCAGCAGCTTTGTAGCTTCGGGCGGGAGTGGAAATGAGCAGTTCTTC. Residues: CASSFVASGGSGNEQFF.

The chain uses TRBV3-1 (or the pseudogene TRBV3-2) and TRBJ1-1, with a possible D match to TRBD1 (5 bases). CDR1 and CDR2 from the germline V gene are LGHDT and YNNKEL (reference sequence). The V end was cut by 1 base, the J end by 8 bases, with 11 bases between. CDR3 length: 13 residues. This CDR3 is CASSQVEGNEAFF. CDR3 coding DNA: TGTGCCAGCAGCCAAGTTGAGGGGAACGAAGCTTTCTTT.

The chain employs TRBV19 and TRBJ2-1, with 9 positions matching TRBD2. Germline-derived CDR1 and CDR2 are LNHDA and SQIVND (reference sequence). The CDR3 is 17 residues long. Trimming took 3 bases from V and 4 from J; bases not matched to a gene: 10. The CDR3 reads CASSIPRAGGGYNEQFF. CDR3 DNA sequence: TGTGCCAGTAGTATCCCCCGGGCGGGAGGGGGGTACAATGAGCAGTTCTTC.

The V gene is TRBV18, the J gene TRBJ2-7; D is ambiguous. The CDR3 runs to 14 residues. Germline CDR1 reads KGHSH; CDR2 reads LQKENI. V lost 0 bases and J 0 bases, leaving 6 bases between the germline ends. The CDR3 region is CASSPPGNSYEQYV. CDR3 DNA: TGTGCCAGCTCACCACCGGGGAACTCCTACGAGCAGTACGTC.

The gene calls are TRBV3-1 (or the pseudogene TRBV3-2) and TRBJ2-3; the match to TRBD2 covers 7 bases. Losses at the gene ends were 5 bases for V and 0 bases for J; bases not matched to a gene: 5. CDR3 length: 15 amino acids. From germline, CDR1 is LGHDT and CDR2 YNNKEL (reference sequence). The CDR3 region has the DNA TGTGCCAGCAGCGTTCCTAGCGGTAGCACAGATACGCAGTATTTT. Residues: CASSVPSGSTDTQYF.

The CDR3 loop is CASTTGQRNTEAFF. The CDR3 DNA reads as TGTGCCAGCACGACGGGACAGCGGAACACTGAAGCTTTCTTT. V is TRBV9 and J is TRBJ1-1, with 7 positions matching TRBD1. This CDR3 is built from 14 residues. Germline V lookup: CDR1 SGDLS, CDR2 YYNGEE. V lost 6 bases to trimming and J lost 1 base; unmatched junction nucleotides: 6.

The CDR3 DNA reads TGTGCCAGCAGCCCGAGCGGGGGGAAACTAGAAAAACTGTTTTTT. Its protein product is CASSPSGGKLEKLFF. The V gene is TRBV11-2, the J gene TRBJ1-4, with D tentatively TRBD1 (5 bases). Germline V CDR1 and CDR2: SGHAT, FQNNGV. This CDR3 spans 15 amino acids. The ends were cut back, 5 bases at V and 8 bases at J, with 18 bases in the middle.

Details on this clone: Other DNA sequences from this sample encode an identical CDR3 as well. The V call is TRBV7-2, the J call TRBJ2-1, with 9 bases that match TRBD1. This CDR3 region has 15 residues. Losses at the gene ends were 5 bases for V and 4 bases for J; bases not matched to a gene: 6. The germline CDR1 and CDR2 sequences are SGHTA and FQGNSA. The CDR3 bases are TGTGCCAGCAGCGAGGACAGGGGCCGTTACAATGAGCAGTTCTTC. It encodes CASSEDRGRYNEQFF.

The chain employs TRBV11-2 and TRBJ2-2, with D hard to call. CDR1 is SGHAT, CDR2 FQNNGV, per germline. The V end was cut by 4 bases, the J end by 6 bases, with 12 bases between. The CDR3 loop spans 14 amino acids. This CDR3 reads CASSSIWDPGELFF. The CDR3 region has the DNA TGTGCCAGCAGCTCGATTTGGGATCCCGGGGAGCTGTTTTTT.

The chain employs TRBV18 and TRBJ1-4; D ambiguous. V was trimmed by 1 base and J by 3 bases, leaving 6 bases between them. Per germline, CDR1 KGHSH and CDR2 LQKENI. The CDR3 has 14 residues. The CDR3 coding sequence is TGTGCCAGCTCACCACAGGGAGCTAATGAAAAACTGTTTTTT. It translates to CASSPQGANEKLFF.

The rearrangement links TRBV19 to TRBJ1-3; no reliable D call. Germline CDR1 and CDR2: LNHDA and SQIVND (reference sequence). The CDR3 is 13 residues long. The V gene lost 7 bases and the J gene lost 0 bases, with 7 bases spanning the gap. CDR3 residues: CASKVNSGNTIYF. The CDR3, as DNA: TGTGCCAGTAAGGTTAACTCTGGAAACACCATATATTTT. The entire variable domain, with the rest obtained from reference TRBV19 and TRBJ1-3, is as follows: DGGITQSPKYLFRKEGQNVTLSCEQNLNHDAMYWYRQDPGQGLRLIYYSQIVNDFQKGDIAEGYSVSREKKESFPLTVTSAQKNPTAFYLCASKVNSGNTIYFGEGSWLTVV.

The chain uses TRBV5-1 and TRBJ1-1, with D maybe TRBD1 (6 bases). The CDR3 runs to 18 residues. V was shortened by 0 bases and J by 3 bases, with 21 bases between the two germline ends. The V gene's germline CDR1 is SGHRS and CDR2 YFSETQ. DNA for the CDR3: TGCGCCAGCAGCTTGGGTGTGGACAGCCTTAAATGGGACACTGAAGCTTTCTTT. Its protein is CASSLGVDSLKWDTEAFF.

A single count supports this clone. The chain joins TRBV7-2 to TRBJ2-1; D not resolved. This CDR3 comprises 13 residues. From germline, CDR1 is SGHTA and CDR2 FQGNSA. V was pared by 1 base and J by 4 bases, with 5 bases between. In nucleotides, the CDR3 is TGTGCCAGCAGCTTAGAAAGGTACAATGAGCAGTTCTTC. Translating gives CASSLERYNEQFF.

The chain links TRBV19 to TRBJ2-2; D call uncertain. The CDR3 runs to 11 residues. Germline V lookup: CDR1 LNHDA, CDR2 SQIVND (reference sequence). Trimming took 3 bases from V and 11 from J, leaving 7 bases between them. The CDR3 spells CASSIRVELFF. CDR3 nucleotides: TGTGCCAGTAGTATCCGGGTCGAGCTGTTTTTT.

The chain joins TRBV12-3 or TRBV12-4 to TRBJ1-2; unclear D gene. V was cut by 3 bases and J by 10 bases, with 9 bases left in between. The CDR3 runs to 11 residues. CDR3 DNA sequence: TGTGCCAGCAGTTTCGGAAGACACTACACCTTC. It translates to CASSFGRHYTF.

The chain links TRBV5-6 to TRBJ1-4, with TRBD1 as a possible D gene (5 bases). Germline CDR1 SGHDT, CDR2 YYEEEE. Trimming removed 1 base at V and 4 bases at J, with 11 bases between. The CDR3 spans 15 residues. The CDR3, as DNA: TGTGCCAGCAGCTTGATCACCAGGGATAATGAAAAACTGTTTTTT. As protein: CASSLITRDNEKLFF. The whole variable domain, filled in from reference TRBV5-6 and TRBJ1-4, reads DAGVTQSPTHLIKTRGQQVTLRCSPKSGHDTVSWYQQALGQGPQFIFQYYEEEERQRGNFPDRFSGHQFPNYSSELNVNALLLGDSALYLCASSLITRDNEKLFFGSGTQLSVL.

This chain uses TRBV6-6 with TRBJ1-5; D perhaps matches TRBD1 (6 bases). CDR3 size: 15 residues. V dropped 0 bases and J dropped 3 bases, with 9 bases sitting between them. The germline V gene has CDR1 MNHNY and CDR2 SVGAGI (reference sequence). CDR3: CASSYSGTYNQPQHF. The CDR3 bases are TGTGCCAGCAGTTACTCAGGGACATACAATCAGCCCCAGCATTTT.

This clone has just one count. The V and J genes are TRBV13 and TRBJ1-2, with D unclear. Trimming pared 1 base from V and 6 bases from J, leaving 6 bases between. Germline CDR1 PRHDT, CDR2 FYEKMQ (reference sequence). The CDR3 is 12 residues long. The CDR3 protein is CASSLAGDGYTF. CDR3 nucleotides: TGTGCCAGCAGCTTAGCCGGGGATGGCTACACCTTC.

The chain recombines TRBV4-1 with TRBJ2-2; 13 bases fit TRBD2. Per the germline V gene, CDR1 is MGHRA and CDR2 is YSYEKL. V lost 1 base to trimming and J lost 4 bases; unmatched junction nucleotides: 6. CDR3 length: 18 residues. CDR3 DNA: TGCGCCAGCAGCCAAGCCGGACTAGCGGGAGTGGGCACCGGGGAGCTGTTTTTT. The encoded protein is CASSQAGLAGVGTGELFF.

The table lists this clone with a count of one. The rearrangement uses TRBV28 and TRBJ2-7; tentatively, D is TRBD2 (5 bases). Germline CDR1 and CDR2: MDHEN and SYDVKM. The ends were cut back, 11 bases at V and 2 bases at J, with 7 bases in the middle. This CDR3 has 10 amino acids. The CDR3 is CAGAAYEQYV. As DNA, the CDR3 is TGTGCCGGAGCGGCCTACGAGCAGTACGTC.

The chain has TRBV12-5 and TRBJ1-2; 9 nucleotides agree with TRBD1. CDR3 length: 15 amino acids. After removal of 1 base from V and 4 bases from J, the junction contained 4 bases not matched to a gene. Germline V gene sequence: CDR1 LGHNT, CDR2 FRNRAP. CDR3 sequence: CASGLDLQGAYGYTF. The CDR3 coding sequence is TGTGCTAGTGGTTTGGACCTACAGGGGGCCTATGGCTACACCTTC.